This T cell receptor beta chain was retrieved from a study of cytotoxic CD8 clonotypes in ibrutinib-treated CLL. About the study: Following a median 12 months of treatment, with a range of 6 to 36, response samples were taken. Study conclusions and caveats: In comparison with age-matched healthy donors, baseline clonality was higher and tracked circulating CD8+ T-cell counts. Progressing patients had sampling times that differed from those of sustained-remission patients. The clonality went up when patients responded to ibrutinib and dropped back toward baseline at progression.

Trimming stripped 7 bases from V and 10 bases from J, with 11 bases between. CDR3 length equals 11 residues. CDR1 and CDR2 (germline): MNHNY, SVGAGI (reference sequence). Method: immunoSEQ multiplex PCR; TCRdb's copy keeps in-frame clones and lacks some. Of almost 250,000 clones in the sample, 60% to 75% were seen once. Turning to this clone: No antigen is known for it.

V and J are TRBV6-6 and TRBJ2-1; D might be TRBD1 (6 bases). The input for sequencing was PBMCs, taken after 24 months of ibrutinib treatment. This receptor was obtained from a human donor with chronic lymphocytic leukemia. The CDR3 protein is CASTDTGEQFF. The CDR3 bases are TGTGCCAGCACCGATACAGGGGAGCAGTTCTTC.